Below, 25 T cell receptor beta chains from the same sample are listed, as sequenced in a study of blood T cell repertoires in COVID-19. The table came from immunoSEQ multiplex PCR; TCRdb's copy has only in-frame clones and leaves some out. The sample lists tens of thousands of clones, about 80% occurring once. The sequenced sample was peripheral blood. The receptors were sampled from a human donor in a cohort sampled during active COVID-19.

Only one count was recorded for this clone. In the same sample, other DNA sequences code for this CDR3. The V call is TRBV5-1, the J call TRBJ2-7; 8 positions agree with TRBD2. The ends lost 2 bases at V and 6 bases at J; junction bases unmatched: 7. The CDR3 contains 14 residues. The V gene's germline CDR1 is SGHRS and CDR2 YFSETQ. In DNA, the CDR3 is TGCGCCAGCAGCTTCGGGCGGGGGGTTGGCGAGCAGTACTTC. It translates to CASSFGRGVGEQYF.

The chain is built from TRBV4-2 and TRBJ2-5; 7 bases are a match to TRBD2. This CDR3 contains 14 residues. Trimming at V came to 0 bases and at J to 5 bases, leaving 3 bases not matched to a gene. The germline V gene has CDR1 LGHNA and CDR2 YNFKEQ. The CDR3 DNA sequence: TGTGCCAGCAGCCAAGAGTGGGGGGGTGAGACCCAGTACTTC. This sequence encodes CASSQEWGGETQYF.

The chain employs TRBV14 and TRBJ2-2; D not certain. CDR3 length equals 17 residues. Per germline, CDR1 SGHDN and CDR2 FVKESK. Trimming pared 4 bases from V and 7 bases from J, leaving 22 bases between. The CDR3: CASSPRAGLGTGGELFF. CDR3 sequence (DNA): TGTGCCAGCAGCCCCCGAGCTGGGCTGGGTACCGGCGGGGAGCTGTTTTTT.

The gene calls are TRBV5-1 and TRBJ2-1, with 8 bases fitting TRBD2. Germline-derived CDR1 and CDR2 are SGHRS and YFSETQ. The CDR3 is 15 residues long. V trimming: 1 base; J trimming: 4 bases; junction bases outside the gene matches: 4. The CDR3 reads CASSLMSGGYNEQFF. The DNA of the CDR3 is TGCGCCAGCAGCTTGATGAGCGGGGGATACAATGAGCAGTTCTTC.

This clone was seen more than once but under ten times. CDR3 coding DNA: TGTGCCAGCAGGACAGGAACGAACACCGGGGAGCTGTTTTTT. As protein: CASRTGTNTGELFF. V and J are TRBV2 and TRBJ2-2, with D perhaps matching TRBD1 (6 bases). V lost 6 bases, J lost 0 bases, and 8 bases lay in between. Germline values: CDR1 SNHLY, CDR2 FYNNEI. CDR3 length equals 14 residues.

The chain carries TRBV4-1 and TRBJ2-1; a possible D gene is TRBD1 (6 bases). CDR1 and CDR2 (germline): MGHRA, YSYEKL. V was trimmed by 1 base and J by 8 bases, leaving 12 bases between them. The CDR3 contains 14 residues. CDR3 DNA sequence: TGCGCCAGCAGCCAAGGGTGGGGGCGGTATGAGCAGTTCTTC. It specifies CASSQGWGRYEQFF.

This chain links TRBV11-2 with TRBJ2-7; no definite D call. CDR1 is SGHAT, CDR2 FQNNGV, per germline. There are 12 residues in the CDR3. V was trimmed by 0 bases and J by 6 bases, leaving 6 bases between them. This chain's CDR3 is CASSLEVSEQYF. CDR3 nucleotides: TGTGCCAGCAGCTTAGAGGTCAGCGAGCAGTACTTC. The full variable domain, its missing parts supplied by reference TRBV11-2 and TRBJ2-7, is EAGVAQSPRYKIIEKRQSVAFWCNPISGHATLYWYQQILGQGPKLLIQFQNNGVVDDSQLPKDRFSAERLKGVDSTLKIQPAKLEDSAVYLCASSLEVSEQYFGPGTRLTVT.

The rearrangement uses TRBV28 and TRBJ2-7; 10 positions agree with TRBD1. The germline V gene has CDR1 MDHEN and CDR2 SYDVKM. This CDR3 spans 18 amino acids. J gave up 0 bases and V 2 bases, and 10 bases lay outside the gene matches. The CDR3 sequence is CASSLTMTGGTSSYEQYF. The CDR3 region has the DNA TGTGCCAGCAGTTTAACAATGACAGGGGGCACGTCCTCCTACGAGCAGTACTTC.

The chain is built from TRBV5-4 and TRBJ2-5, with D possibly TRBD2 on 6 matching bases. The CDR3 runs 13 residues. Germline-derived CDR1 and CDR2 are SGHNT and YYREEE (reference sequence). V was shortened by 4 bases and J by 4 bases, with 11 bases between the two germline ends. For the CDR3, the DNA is TGTGCCAGCAGCGCCGGGAGTCGAGAGACCCAGTACTTC. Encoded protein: CASSAGSRETQYF.

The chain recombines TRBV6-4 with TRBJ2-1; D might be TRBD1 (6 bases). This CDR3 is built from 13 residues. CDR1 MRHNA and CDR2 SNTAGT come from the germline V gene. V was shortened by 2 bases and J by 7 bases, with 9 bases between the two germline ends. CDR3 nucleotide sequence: TGTGCCAGCAGTGACAGGGGGTGGAATGAGCAGTTCTTC. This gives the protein CASSDRGWNEQFF.

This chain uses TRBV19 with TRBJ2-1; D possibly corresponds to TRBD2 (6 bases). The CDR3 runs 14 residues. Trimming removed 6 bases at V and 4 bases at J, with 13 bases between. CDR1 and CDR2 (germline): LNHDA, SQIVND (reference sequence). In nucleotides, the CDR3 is TGTGCCAGTAGGGGTCTTCGGGGGTACAATGAGCAGTTCTTC. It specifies CASRGLRGYNEQFF.

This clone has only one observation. CDR3 DNA: TGCGCCAGCAGCCAAGATAGGGCAGGGTCCTACGAGCAGTACTTC. Its translation is CASSQDRAGSYEQYF. The chain couples TRBV4-1 to TRBJ2-7, with D perhaps matching TRBD1 (5 bases). CDR3 size: 15 residues. CDR1 is MGHRA, CDR2 YSYEKL, per germline. The V end was cut by 0 bases, the J end by 1 base, with 10 bases between.

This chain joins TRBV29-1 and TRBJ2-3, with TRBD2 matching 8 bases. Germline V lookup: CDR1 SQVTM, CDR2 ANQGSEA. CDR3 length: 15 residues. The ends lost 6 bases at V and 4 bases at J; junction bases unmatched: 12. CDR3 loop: CSVRGAGGFPDTQYF. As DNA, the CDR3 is TGCAGCGTGCGGGGGGCCGGCGGATTCCCAGATACGCAGTATTTT.

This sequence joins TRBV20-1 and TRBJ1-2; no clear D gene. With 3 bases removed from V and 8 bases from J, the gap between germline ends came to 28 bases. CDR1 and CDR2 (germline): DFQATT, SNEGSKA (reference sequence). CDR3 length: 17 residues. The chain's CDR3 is CSASWFGRLEGRGGYTF. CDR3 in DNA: TGCAGTGCTAGTTGGTTCGGGAGGCTAGAGGGAAGAGGAGGCTACACCTTC.

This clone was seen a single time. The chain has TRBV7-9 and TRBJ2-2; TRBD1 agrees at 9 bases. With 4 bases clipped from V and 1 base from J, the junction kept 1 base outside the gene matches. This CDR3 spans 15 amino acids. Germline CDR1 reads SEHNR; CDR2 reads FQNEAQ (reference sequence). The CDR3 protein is CASSWDRVNTGELFF. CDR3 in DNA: TGTGCCAGCAGCTGGGACAGGGTGAACACCGGGGAGCTGTTTTTT.

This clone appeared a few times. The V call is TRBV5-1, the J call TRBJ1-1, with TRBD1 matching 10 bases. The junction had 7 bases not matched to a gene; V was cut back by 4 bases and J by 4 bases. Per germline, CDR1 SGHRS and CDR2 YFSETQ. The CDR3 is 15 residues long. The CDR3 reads CASSRQGAKGTEAFF. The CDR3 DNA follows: TGCGCCAGCAGCCGACAGGGGGCGAAGGGCACTGAAGCTTTCTTT.

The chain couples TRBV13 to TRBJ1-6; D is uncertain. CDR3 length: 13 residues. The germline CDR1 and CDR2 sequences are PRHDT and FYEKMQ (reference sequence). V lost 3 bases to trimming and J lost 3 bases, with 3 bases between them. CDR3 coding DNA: TGTGCCAGCAGCTTTAACTATAATTCACCCCTCCACTTT. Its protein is CASSFNYNSPLHF.

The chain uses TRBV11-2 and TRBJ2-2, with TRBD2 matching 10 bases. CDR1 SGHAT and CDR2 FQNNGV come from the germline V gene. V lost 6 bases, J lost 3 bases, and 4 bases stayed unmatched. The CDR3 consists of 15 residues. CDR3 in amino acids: CASRLAGRYTGELFF. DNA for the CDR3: TGTGCCAGCAGACTAGCGGGGCGGTACACCGGGGAGCTGTTTTTT.

In DNA, the CDR3 is TGTGCCAGCAGCCATGGGACAGCTGTTAATGAGGCGGAAGCTTTCTTT. It specifies CASSHGTAVNEAEAFF. This chain connects TRBV9 to TRBJ1-1; the match to TRBD1 covers 7 bases. With 4 bases clipped from V and 8 bases from J, the junction kept 17 bases outside the gene matches. The CDR3 length is 16 residues. Germline V gives CDR1 SGDLS, CDR2 YYNGEE. Together with reference TRBV9 and TRBJ1-1, the CDR3 gives the full variable domain: DSGVTQTPKHLITATGQRVTLRCSPRSGDLSVYWYQQSLDQGLQFLIQYYNGEERAKGNILERFSAQQFPDLHSELNLSSLELGDSALYFCASSHGTAVNEAEAFFGQGTRLTVV.

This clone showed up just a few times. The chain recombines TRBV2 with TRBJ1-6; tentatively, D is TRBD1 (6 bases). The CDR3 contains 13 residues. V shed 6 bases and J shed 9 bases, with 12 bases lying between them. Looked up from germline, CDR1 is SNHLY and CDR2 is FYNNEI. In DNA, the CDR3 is TGTGCCAGCAGGGACAGAGAAGGTTCACCCCTCCACTTT. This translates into CASRDREGSPLHF.

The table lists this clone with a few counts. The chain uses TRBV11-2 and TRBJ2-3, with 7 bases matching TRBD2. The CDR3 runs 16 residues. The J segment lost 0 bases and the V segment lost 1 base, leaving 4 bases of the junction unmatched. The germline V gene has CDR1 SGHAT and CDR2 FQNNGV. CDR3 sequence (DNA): TGTGCCAGCAGCTTAGGGGGACTATCTAGCACAGATACGCAGTATTTT. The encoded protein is CASSLGGLSSTDTQYF.

The CDR3 loop reads CASSGRQGAYEQYF. The DNA of the CDR3 is TGCGCCAGCAGCGGTAGACAGGGGGCGTACGAGCAGTACTTC. This chain links TRBV4-1 with TRBJ2-7; 10 bases are shared with TRBD1. This CDR3 region has 14 residues. Germline-derived CDR1 and CDR2 are MGHRA and YSYEKL. Germline trimming cut 5 bases from V and 4 bases from J; bases unmatched to any gene: 5.

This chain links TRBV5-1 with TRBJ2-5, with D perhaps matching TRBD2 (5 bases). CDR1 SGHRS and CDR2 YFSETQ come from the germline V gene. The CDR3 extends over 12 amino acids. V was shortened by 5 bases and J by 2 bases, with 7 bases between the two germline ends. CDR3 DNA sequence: TGCGCCAGCAGACGGGGTCAAGAGACCCAGTACTTC. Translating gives CASRRGQETQYF.

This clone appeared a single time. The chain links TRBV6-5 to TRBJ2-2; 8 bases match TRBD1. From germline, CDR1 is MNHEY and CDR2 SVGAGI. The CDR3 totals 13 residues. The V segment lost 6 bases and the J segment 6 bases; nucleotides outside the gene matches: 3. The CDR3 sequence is CASRDREAGELFF. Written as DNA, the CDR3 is TGTGCCAGCAGGGACAGGGAGGCCGGGGAGCTGTTTTTT.

CDR3 sequence: CASSESRTGNYGYTF. CDR3 nucleotide sequence: TGCGCCAGCAGTGAGTCGCGGACAGGGAACTATGGCTACACCTTC. The V and J genes are TRBV10-2 and TRBJ1-2; 8 nucleotides agree with TRBD1. There are 15 residues in the CDR3. The V and J ends lost 0 bases and 2 bases, in that order; junction bases with no gene match: 2. Germline-derived CDR1 and CDR2 are WSHSY and SAAADI.